This T cell receptor (beta chain) was retrieved from a study of a mutant IDH1 vaccine in newly diagnosed glioma. On the study more broadly: Scheduled for weeks 1, 3, 5, 7, 11, 15, 19 and 23, eight vaccinations were given to patients. Radiotherapy alone preceded vaccination by 4-6 weeks; alternatively, vaccination started with temozolomide cycles. Patients previously underwent radiotherapy, temozolomide, or both, and most underwent both.

Clones were sequenced by immunoSEQ multiplex PCR, and TCRdb holds only the in-frame ones, with some missing. Counted here are approximately 60,000 clones, approximately 90% occurring once; the ten biggest clones make up approximately 4.3%. Noted time point: week 5, during vaccination. Vaccination comprised doses that each held 300 ug of mutant IDH1 20-mer peptide, plus topical imiquimod. Per the germline V gene, CDR1 is KGHSH and CDR2 is LQKENI. The CDR3 consists of 14 residues. The V end lost 4 bases, the J end lost 1 base, and 10 bases lay between the germline ends. Of note for this clone: Its antigen is not known.

Material: PBMCs, obtained from a glioma patient whose treatment included an IDH1 peptide vaccine. The sequence derives from a woman in her 40s with glioma. This chain connects TRBV18 to TRBJ1-1; the D gene is possibly TRBD1 (5 bases). DNA of the CDR3: TGTGCCAGCTCACTCGGGGGTGAGAACACTGAAGCTTTCTTT. Translating gives CASSLGGENTEAFF.